These T cell receptor beta chains were read from a single sample in a study of identical twins. TCRdb re-called the 5' RACE reads through MiXCR, storing one row per CDR3 protein. The sample holds fewer than 550,000 distinct CDR3 sequences, around 15% seen once. These records were also assigned to another study, of yellow fever vaccine responses in identical twins.

Sequencing was performed on CD4+ T cells sorted from blood. The receptor source for this set is a woman aged 18-30 years in good health. CDR3s include the opening cysteine and the closing phenylalanine or tryptophan. The D gene is left open where the match is weak. The size entry is marked missing in some rows and otherwise reads once, few, many or a size class.

size: NA
D: NA
V: TRBV7-2
J: TRBJ2-1
CDR3: CASSLPGLPQSNEQFF
DNA: TGTGCCAGCAGCTTACCGGGACTCCCACAATCAAATGAGCAGTTCTTC

size: few
D: TRBD2
V: TRBV2
J: TRBJ2-1
CDR3: CASSEQAAGVRNEQFF
DNA: TGTGCCAGCAGTGAACAGGCAGCGGGAGTAAGGAATGAGCAGTTCTTC

size: many
D: NA
V: TRBV5-1
J: TRBJ2-2
CDR3: CASSLRTDNTGELFF
DNA: TGCGCCAGCAGCTTGAGGACAGACAACACCGGGGAGCTGTTTTTT

size: few
D: NA
V: TRBV5-1
J: TRBJ2-7
CDR3: CASSLEGGSSSYEQYF
DNA: TGCGCCAGCAGCTTGGAAGGGGGTTCCAGCTCCTACGAGCAGTACTTC

size: NA
D: NA
V: TRBV7-2
J: TRBJ2-7
CDR3: CASSPIVGVIYEQYF
DNA: TGTGCCAGCAGCCCCATAGTGGGAGTAATCTACGAGCAGTACTTC

size: NA
D: NA
V: TRBV11-2
J: TRBJ2-4
CDR3: CASSLMRGGTSKNIQYF
DNA: TGTGCCAGCAGCTTGATGAGGGGGGGGACTTCCAAAAACATTCAGTACTTC

size: few
D: NA
V: TRBV5-1
J: TRBJ1-3
CDR3: CASSRTGNEAGNTIYF
DNA: TGCGCCAGCAGCCGCACAGGGAATGAGGCGGGAAACACCATATATTTT

size: few
D: NA
V: TRBV12-3/TRBV12-4
J: TRBJ2-5
CDR3: CASSLASPRKETQYF
DNA: TGTGCCAGCAGTTTAGCGTCGCCCAGGAAAGAGACCCAGTACTTC

size: few
D: NA
V: TRBV29-1
J: TRBJ2-2
CDR3: CSALTEFRNTGELFF
DNA: TGCAGCGCCCTGACAGAATTCCGGAACACCGGGGAGCTGTTTTTT

size: NA
D: NA
V: TRBV5-1
J: TRBJ2-3
CDR3: CASSLVVIAGVGDTQYF
DNA: TGCGCCAGCAGCTTGGTTGTTATTGCAGGGGTCGGAGATACGCAGTATTTT

size: many
D: NA
V: TRBV6-5
J: TRBJ2-5
CDR3: CASSYGETQYF
DNA: TGTGCCAGCAGTTACGGGGAGACCCAGTACTTC

size: NA
D: NA
V: TRBV5-4
J: TRBJ2-2
CDR3: CASSWGPAGTGELFF
DNA: TGTGCCAGCAGTTGGGGGCCCGCGGGCACCGGGGAGCTGTTTTTT

size: few
D: TRBD1
V: TRBV20-1
J: TRBJ1-2
CDR3: CSARQAGGIGYTF
DNA: TGCAGTGCTAGACAAGCAGGGGGCATTGGCTACACCTTC

size: NA
D: NA
V: TRBV3-1
J: TRBJ1-4
CDR3: CASSQDRKGLFF
DNA: TGTGCCAGCAGCCAAGACCGAAAGGGGCTGTTTTTT

size: NA
D: TRBD2
V: TRBV5-1
J: TRBJ2-1
CDR3: CASSSGLATQNEQFF
DNA: TGCGCCAGCAGCTCGGGACTAGCGACCCAAAATGAGCAGTTCTTC

size: NA
D: NA
V: TRBV12-3/TRBV12-4
J: TRBJ2-4
CDR3: CASTGAKNIQYF
DNA: TGTGCCAGCACCGGGGCCAAAAACATTCAGTACTTC

size: NA
D: NA
V: TRBV12-3/TRBV12-4
J: TRBJ2-6
CDR3: CASMAQAGANVLTF
DNA: TGTGCCAGCATGGCGCAGGCTGGGGCCAACGTCCTGACTTTC

size: NA
D: NA
V: TRBV7-2
J: TRBJ2-3
CDR3: CASSSRRDFYTDTQYF
DNA: TGTGCCAGCAGCTCCCGACGGGACTTCTACACAGATACGCAGTATTTT

size: few
D: NA
V: TRBV21-1
J: TRBJ2-2
CDR3: CARARDPGTRSFRELFF
DNA: TGTGCCAGGGCCCGAGACCCCGGGACTAGAAGTTTCAGGGAGCTGTTTTTT

size: many
D: NA
V: TRBV7-2
J: TRBJ2-1
CDR3: CASSLDLGPYNEQFF
DNA: TGTGCCAGCAGCCTTGATCTAGGTCCCTACAATGAGCAGTTCTTC

size: NA
D: TRBD2
V: TRBV7-8
J: TRBJ2-7
CDR3: CASGRSGLAGYEQYF
DNA: TGTGCCAGCGGACGATCGGGACTAGCGGGATACGAGCAGTACTTC

size: NA
D: NA
V: TRBV25-1
J: TRBJ2-2
CDR3: CASSDWRNTGELFF
DNA: TGTGCCAGCAGTGATTGGCGGAACACCGGGGAGCTGTTTTTT

size: few
D: NA
V: TRBV29-1
J: TRBJ2-2
CDR3: CSVDAYTGELFF
DNA: TGCAGCGTTGATGCGTACACCGGGGAGCTGTTTTTT

size: NA
D: NA
V: TRBV6-1
J: TRBJ1-5
CDR3: CASRGPESQPQHF
DNA: TGTGCCAGCAGAGGGCCAGAGAGTCAGCCCCAGCATTTT

size: NA
D: NA
V: TRBV20-1
J: TRBJ2-1
CDR3: CSARDWDGGHYNEQFF
DNA: TGCAGTGCTAGAGATTGGGACGGGGGTCACTACAATGAGCAGTTCTTC

size: many
D: TRBD2
V: TRBV7-2
J: TRBJ2-2
CDR3: CASSPSGARGVGELFF
DNA: TGTGCCAGCAGCCCATCAGGAGCGCGGGGGGTCGGGGAGCTGTTTTTT

size: few
D: NA
V: TRBV10-3
J: TRBJ2-1
CDR3: CAINPTTLNEQFF
DNA: TGTGCCATCAATCCGACTACATTAAATGAGCAGTTCTTC

size: NA
D: TRBD2
V: TRBV7-6
J: TRBJ2-7
CDR3: CASSLGSSGSSYEQYF
DNA: TGTGCCAGCAGCTTAGGATCTAGCGGGAGTTCCTACGAGCAGTACTTC

size: NA
D: TRBD1
V: TRBV6-4
J: TRBJ2-1
CDR3: CASSSGTGYYNEQFF
DNA: TGTGCCAGCAGTTCCGGGACAGGGTACTACAATGAGCAGTTCTTC

size: NA
D: TRBD1
V: TRBV9
J: TRBJ2-3
CDR3: CASSVAPGDRTDTQYF
DNA: TGTGCCAGCAGCGTAGCCCCTGGGGACAGGACAGATACGCAGTATTTT

size: NA
D: NA
V: TRBV6-2/TRBV6-3
J: TRBJ2-1
CDR3: CASSYSLTGMGEQFF
DNA: TGTGCCAGCAGTTACTCCCTTACAGGTATGGGTGAGCAGTTCTTC

size: NA
D: NA
V: TRBV7-2
J: TRBJ2-2
CDR3: CASSLKWGGTGELFF
DNA: TGTGCCAGCAGCTTGAAGTGGGGCGGGACCGGGGAGCTGTTTTTT

size: NA
D: NA
V: TRBV21-1
J: TRBJ2-2
CDR3: CASSIRDNNTGELFF
DNA: TGTGCCAGCAGCATCCGGGACAACAACACCGGGGAGCTGTTTTTT

size: NA
D: NA
V: TRBV5-1
J: TRBJ1-1
CDR3: CASSLAFAEAFF
DNA: TGCGCCAGCAGCTTGGCTTTCGCTGAAGCTTTCTTT

size: few
D: NA
V: TRBV7-2
J: TRBJ1-5
CDR3: CASTKTAFSNQPQHF
DNA: TGTGCCAGCACAAAGACAGCGTTTAGCAATCAGCCCCAGCATTTT

size: NA
D: TRBD2
V: TRBV20-1
J: TRBJ2-1
CDR3: CSARSPGLAGGLNEQFF
DNA: TGCAGTGCTAGATCCCCCGGACTAGCGGGAGGGCTGAATGAGCAGTTCTTC

size: NA
D: NA
V: TRBV10-3
J: TRBJ2-1
CDR3: CAIRGPGDEQFF
DNA: TGTGCCATCAGGGGGCCAGGGGATGAGCAGTTCTTC

size: NA
D: TRBD1
V: TRBV29-1
J: TRBJ1-5
CDR3: CSVTTGGTRFDQPQHF
DNA: TGCAGCGTTACTACAGGGGGCACGAGATTCGATCAGCCCCAGCATTTT

size: NA
D: TRBD1
V: TRBV3-1
J: TRBJ2-1
CDR3: CASTNRDREREQFF
DNA: TGTGCCAGCACCAACCGGGACAGGGAACGTGAGCAGTTCTTC

size: NA
D: NA
V: TRBV7-3
J: TRBJ2-1
CDR3: CASSLQPTSYYNEQFF
DNA: TGTGCCAGCAGCTTACAGCCCACTTCTTACTACAATGAGCAGTTCTTC

size: few
D: NA
V: TRBV5-1
J: TRBJ1-1
CDR3: CASSPLNSGGNPTEAFF
DNA: TGCGCCAGCAGCCCCCTCAATAGCGGGGGCAACCCCACTGAAGCTTTCTTT

size: few
D: TRBD1
V: TRBV11-2
J: TRBJ2-2
CDR3: CASSMDRSTGELFF
DNA: TGTGCCAGCAGCATGGACAGGAGCACCGGGGAGCTGTTTTTT

size: few
D: NA
V: TRBV10-3
J: TRBJ2-1
CDR3: CAISLEHNEQFF
DNA: TGTGCCATCAGTCTCGAACACAATGAGCAGTTCTTC

size: NA
D: NA
V: TRBV12-3/TRBV12-4
J: TRBJ2-1
CDR3: CASSARTRGYYNEQFF
DNA: TGTGCCAGCAGCGCCCGGACGAGGGGTTACTACAATGAGCAGTTCTTC

size: few
D: NA
V: TRBV7-9
J: TRBJ1-2
CDR3: CASSLLGGIYGYTF
DNA: TGTGCCAGCAGCTTATTGGGGGGAATCTATGGCTACACCTTC

size: NA
D: NA
V: TRBV20-1
J: TRBJ2-5
CDR3: CSARDQGRQETQYF
DNA: TGCAGTGCTAGAGATCAGGGGCGGCAAGAGACCCAGTACTTC

size: NA
D: NA
V: TRBV20-1
J: TRBJ2-2
CDR3: CSAYPVNTGELFF
DNA: TGCAGTGCTTACCCTGTGAACACCGGGGAGCTGTTTTTT

size: NA
D: TRBD1
V: TRBV28
J: TRBJ2-1
CDR3: CASYQGQGYNEQFF
DNA: TGTGCCAGCTATCAGGGACAGGGTTACAATGAGCAGTTCTTC

size: NA
D: TRBD1
V: TRBV7-3
J: TRBJ2-1
CDR3: CASSFGPGQGGNEQFF
DNA: TGTGCCAGCAGCTTTGGTCCGGGACAGGGAGGCAATGAGCAGTTCTTC